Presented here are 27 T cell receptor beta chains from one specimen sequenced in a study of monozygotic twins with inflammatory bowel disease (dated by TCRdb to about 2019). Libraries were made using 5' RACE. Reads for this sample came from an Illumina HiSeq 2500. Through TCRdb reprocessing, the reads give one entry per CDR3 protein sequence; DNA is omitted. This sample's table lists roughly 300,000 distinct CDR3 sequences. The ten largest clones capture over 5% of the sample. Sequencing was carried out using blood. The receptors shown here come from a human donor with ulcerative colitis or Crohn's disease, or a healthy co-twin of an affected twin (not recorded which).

CDR3 region: CASSPRGEANEKLFF. The rearrangement uses TRBV18 and TRBJ1-4. Germline assignment: CDR1 KGHSH and CDR2 LQKENI. The CDR3 contains 15 residues.

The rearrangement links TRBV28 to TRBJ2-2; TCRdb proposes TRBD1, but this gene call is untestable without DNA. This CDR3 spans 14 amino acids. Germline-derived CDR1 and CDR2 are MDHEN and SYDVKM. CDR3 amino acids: CASSDGQNTGELFF.

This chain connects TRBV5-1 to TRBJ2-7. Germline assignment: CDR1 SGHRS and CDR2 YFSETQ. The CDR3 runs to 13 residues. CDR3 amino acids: CASSRDGFYEQYF.

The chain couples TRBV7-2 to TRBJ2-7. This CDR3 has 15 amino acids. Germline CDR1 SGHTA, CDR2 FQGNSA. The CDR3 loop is CASSLEGGRTYEQYF.

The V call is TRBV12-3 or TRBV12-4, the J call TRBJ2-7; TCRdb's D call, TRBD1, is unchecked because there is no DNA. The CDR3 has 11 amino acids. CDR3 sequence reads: CASSSNRVEYF.

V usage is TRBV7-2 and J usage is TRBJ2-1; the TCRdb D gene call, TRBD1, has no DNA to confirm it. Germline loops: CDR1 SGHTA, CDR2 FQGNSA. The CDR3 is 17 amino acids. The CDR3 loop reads CASSPGGQGASYNEQFF.

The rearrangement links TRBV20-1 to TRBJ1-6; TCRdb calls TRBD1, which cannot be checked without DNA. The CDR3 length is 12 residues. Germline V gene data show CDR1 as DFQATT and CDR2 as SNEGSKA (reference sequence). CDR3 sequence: CGSSPAGSPLHF.

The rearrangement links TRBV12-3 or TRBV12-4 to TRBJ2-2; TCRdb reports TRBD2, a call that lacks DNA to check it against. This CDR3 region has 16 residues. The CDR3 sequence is CASGPGLVPNTGELFF.

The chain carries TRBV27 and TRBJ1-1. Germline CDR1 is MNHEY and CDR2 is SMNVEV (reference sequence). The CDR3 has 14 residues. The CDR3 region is CASSLATEFGEAFF.

CDR3 protein: CASSLLVGTSGSGTGELFF. The V gene is TRBV12-3 or TRBV12-4, the J gene TRBJ2-2; TCRdb gives TRBD2 as the D gene, but with no DNA this cannot be confirmed. This CDR3 is 19 amino acids long.

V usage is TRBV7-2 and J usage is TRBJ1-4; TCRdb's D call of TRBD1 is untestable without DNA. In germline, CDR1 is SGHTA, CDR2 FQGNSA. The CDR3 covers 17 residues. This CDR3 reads CASSFYLFGTGNEKLFF.

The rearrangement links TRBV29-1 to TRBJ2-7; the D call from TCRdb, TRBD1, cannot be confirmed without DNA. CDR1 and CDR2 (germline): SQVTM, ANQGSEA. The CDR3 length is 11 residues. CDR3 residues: CSVGRVNEQYF.

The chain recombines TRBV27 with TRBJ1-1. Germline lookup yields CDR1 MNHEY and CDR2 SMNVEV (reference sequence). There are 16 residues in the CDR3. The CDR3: CASSLRPVLTRTEAFF.

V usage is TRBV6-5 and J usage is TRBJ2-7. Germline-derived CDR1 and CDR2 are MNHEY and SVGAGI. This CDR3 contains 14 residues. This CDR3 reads CASSYGLGPYEQYF.

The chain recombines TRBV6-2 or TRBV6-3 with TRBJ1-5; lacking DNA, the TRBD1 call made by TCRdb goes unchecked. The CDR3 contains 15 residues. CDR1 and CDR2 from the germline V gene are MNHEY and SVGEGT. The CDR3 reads CASVGNRGPNQPQHF.

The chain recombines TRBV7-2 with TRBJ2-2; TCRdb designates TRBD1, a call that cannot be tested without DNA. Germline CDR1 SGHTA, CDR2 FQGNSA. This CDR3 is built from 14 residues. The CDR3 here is CASSGRGTTGELFF.

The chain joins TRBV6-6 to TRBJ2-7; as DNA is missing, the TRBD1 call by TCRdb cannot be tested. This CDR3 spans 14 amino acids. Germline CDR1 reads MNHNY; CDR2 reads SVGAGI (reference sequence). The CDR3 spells CASSYQDRDYEQYF.

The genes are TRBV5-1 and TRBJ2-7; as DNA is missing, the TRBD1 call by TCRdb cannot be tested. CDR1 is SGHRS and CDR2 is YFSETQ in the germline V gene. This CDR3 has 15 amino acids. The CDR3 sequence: CASSFQTGGFNEQYF.

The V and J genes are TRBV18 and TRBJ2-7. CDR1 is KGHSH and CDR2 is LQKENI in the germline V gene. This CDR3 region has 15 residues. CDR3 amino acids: CASSPPQGVTYEQYF.

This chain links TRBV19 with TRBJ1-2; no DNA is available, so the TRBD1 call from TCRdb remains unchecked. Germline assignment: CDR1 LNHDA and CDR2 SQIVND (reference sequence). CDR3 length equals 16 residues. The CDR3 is CASAPWGGISDYGYTF.

The CDR3 region is CSASHRAGNTEAFF. The V gene is TRBV20-1, the J gene TRBJ1-1; without DNA, the TCRdb call of TRBD1 cannot be checked. Germline V gives CDR1 DFQATT, CDR2 SNEGSKA (reference sequence). The CDR3 length is 14 residues.

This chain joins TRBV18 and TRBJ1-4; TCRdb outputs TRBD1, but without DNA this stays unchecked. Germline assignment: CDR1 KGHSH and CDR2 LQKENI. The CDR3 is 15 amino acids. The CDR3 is CASSPQNPRREKLFF.

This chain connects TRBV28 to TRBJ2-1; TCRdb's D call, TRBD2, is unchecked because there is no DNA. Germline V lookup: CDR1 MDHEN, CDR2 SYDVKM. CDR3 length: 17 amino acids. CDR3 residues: CASSFPATSVKDNEQFF.

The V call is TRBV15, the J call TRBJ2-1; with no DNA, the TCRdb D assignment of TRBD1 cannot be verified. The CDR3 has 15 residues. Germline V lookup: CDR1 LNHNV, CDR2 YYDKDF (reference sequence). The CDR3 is CATSGQGNPFNEQFF.

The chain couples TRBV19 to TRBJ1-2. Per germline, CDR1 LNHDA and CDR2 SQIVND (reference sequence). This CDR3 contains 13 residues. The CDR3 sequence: CASSKGYLYGYTF.

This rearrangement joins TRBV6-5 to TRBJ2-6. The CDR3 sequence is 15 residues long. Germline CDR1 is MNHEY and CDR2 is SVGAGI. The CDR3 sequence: CASSLPNSGANVLTF.

The CDR3 is CASSLGGRAGGTEAFF. The chain employs TRBV7-8 and TRBJ1-1. CDR3 size: 16 residues. Germline loops: CDR1 SGHVS, CDR2 FQNEAQ.